This TCR beta chain appears in the sequencing data of a study of CD8+ T cells in alopecia areata. RNA, once extracted, was reverse transcribed into cDNA for use as the sequencing template. Some clones are missing from TCRdb's copy, which holds only in-frame ones; the method was immunoSEQ multiplex PCR. Altogether 20,000 or so clones were found in the sample, and no singletons occur. Germline V gives CDR1 NSHNY, CDR2 SYGAGN. The length of the CDR3 is 15 residues. V trimming: 0 bases; J trimming: 4 bases; junction bases outside the gene matches: 3. There are many counts of this clone. Germline and genes: mouse. The read ends 4 residues shy of where the CDR3 ends; the end is completed using the germline J gene. Cells that came from pooled cutaneous lymph nodes were sorted using CD4, CD8alpha, NKG2D, NKG2ACE and other markers.

Sequencing used CD8+ T cells sorted from a lymph node. This clonotype was sampled from a C3H/HeJ mouse with alopecia areata. The mice in this strain carry MHC haplotype H2-k. The rearrangement links TRBV13-1 to TRBJ1-4; 7 nucleotides agree with TRBD1. The CDR3 bases that were read are TGTGCCAGCAGTGATGGGGCAGGGGGCAACGAA. Translation gives CASSDGAGGNE. The complete CDR3 reads CASSDGAGGNERLFF. The full variable domain, with the rest looked up from reference TRBV13-1 and TRBJ1-4, is EAAVTQSPRNKVTVTGGNVTLSCRQTNSHNYMYWYRQDTGHGLRLIHYSYGAGNLRIGDVPDGYKATRTTQEDFFLLLELASPSQTSLYFCASSDGAGGNERLFFGHGTKLSVL.